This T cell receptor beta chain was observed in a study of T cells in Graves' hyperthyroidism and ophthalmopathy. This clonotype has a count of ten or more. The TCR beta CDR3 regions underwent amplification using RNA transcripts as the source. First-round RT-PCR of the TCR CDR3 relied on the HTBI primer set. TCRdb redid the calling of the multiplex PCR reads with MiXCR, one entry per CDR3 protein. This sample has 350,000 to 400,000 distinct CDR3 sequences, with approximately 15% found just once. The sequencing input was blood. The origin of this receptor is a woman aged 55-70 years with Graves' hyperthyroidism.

In DNA, the CDR3 is TGTGCCAGCAGTTTATCCCCTCTTGCTAGCGAGAACACCGGGGAGCTGTTTTTT. Its protein product is CASSLSPLASENTGELFF. The genes are TRBV12-3 or TRBV12-4 and TRBJ2-2; D perhaps matches TRBD2 (6 bases). V was clipped by 2 bases and J by 1 base, with 17 bases between them. This CDR3 contains 18 residues.